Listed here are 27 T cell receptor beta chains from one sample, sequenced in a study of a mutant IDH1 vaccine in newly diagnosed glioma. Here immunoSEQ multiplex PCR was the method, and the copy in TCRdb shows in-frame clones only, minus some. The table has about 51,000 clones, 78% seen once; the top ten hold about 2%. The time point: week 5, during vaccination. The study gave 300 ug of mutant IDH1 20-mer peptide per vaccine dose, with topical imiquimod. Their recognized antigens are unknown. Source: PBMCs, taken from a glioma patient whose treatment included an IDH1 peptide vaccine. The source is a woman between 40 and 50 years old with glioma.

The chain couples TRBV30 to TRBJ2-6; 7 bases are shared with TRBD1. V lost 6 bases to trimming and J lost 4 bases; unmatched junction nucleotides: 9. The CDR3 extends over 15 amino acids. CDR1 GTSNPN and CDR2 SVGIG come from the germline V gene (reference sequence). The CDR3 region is CACTRRGPGANVLTF. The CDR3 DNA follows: TGTGCCTGCACTCGTAGGGGGCCCGGGGCCAACGTCCTGACTTTC. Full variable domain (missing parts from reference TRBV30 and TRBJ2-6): SQTIHQWPATLVQPVGSPLSLECTVEGTSNPNLYWYRQAAGRGLQLLFYSVGIGQISSEVPQNLSASRPQDRQFILSSKKLLLSDSGFYLCACTRRGPGANVLTFGAGSRLTVL.

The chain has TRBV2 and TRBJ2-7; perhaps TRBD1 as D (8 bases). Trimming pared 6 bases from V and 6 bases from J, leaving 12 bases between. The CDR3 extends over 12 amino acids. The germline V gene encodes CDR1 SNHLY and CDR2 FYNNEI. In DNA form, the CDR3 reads TGTGCCAGCAGCAACAGGGGGGGCGAGCAGTACTTC. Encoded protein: CASSNRGGEQYF.

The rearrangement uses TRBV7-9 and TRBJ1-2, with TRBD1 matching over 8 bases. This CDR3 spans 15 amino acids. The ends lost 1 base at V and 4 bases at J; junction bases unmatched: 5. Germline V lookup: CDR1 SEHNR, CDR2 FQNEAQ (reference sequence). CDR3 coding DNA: TGTGCCAGCAGCTTAGGGCAGGGGGCTTTCTATGGCTACACCTTC. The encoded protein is CASSLGQGAFYGYTF.

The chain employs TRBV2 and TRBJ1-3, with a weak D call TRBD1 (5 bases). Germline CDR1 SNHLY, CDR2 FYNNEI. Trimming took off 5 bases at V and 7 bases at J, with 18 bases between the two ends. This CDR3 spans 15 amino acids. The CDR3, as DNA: TGTGCCAGCAGTAGAAGTGACAGCGCAGGCAACACCATATATTTT. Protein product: CASSRSDSAGNTIYF.

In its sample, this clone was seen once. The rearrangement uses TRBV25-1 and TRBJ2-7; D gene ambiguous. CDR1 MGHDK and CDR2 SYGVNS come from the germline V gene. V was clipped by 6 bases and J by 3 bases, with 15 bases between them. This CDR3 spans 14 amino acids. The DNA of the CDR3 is TGTGCCAGCAGCCTCGGGTGGGCCGGCTACGAGCAGTACTTC. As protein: CASSLGWAGYEQYF.

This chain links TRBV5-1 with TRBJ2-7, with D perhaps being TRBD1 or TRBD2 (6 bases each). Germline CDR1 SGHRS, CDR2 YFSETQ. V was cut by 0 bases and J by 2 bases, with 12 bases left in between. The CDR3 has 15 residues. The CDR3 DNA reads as TGCGCCAGCAGCTTGGGTGGGGGGCCGACCTACGAGCAGTACTTC. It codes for CASSLGGGPTYEQYF.

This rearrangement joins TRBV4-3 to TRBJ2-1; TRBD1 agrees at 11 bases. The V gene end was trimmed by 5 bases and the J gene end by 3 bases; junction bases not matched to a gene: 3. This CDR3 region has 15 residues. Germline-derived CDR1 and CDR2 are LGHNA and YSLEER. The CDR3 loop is CASSSGTGGYNEQFF. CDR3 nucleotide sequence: TGCGCCAGCAGCTCCGGGACAGGGGGCTACAATGAGCAGTTCTTC.

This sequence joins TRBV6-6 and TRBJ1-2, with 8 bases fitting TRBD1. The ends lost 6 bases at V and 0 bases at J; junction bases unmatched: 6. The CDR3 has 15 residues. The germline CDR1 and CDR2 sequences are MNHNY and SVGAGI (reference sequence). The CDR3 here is CASSHAQGANYGYTF. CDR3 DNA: TGTGCCAGCAGCCACGCACAGGGGGCTAACTATGGCTACACCTTC.

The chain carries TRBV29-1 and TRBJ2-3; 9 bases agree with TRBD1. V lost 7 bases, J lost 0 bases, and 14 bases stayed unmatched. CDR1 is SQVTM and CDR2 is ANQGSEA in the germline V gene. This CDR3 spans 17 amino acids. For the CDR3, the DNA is TGCAGCGCTTGTGGACAGGGGAAGCGAGCTAGCACAGATACGCAGTATTTT. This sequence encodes CSACGQGKRASTDTQYF.

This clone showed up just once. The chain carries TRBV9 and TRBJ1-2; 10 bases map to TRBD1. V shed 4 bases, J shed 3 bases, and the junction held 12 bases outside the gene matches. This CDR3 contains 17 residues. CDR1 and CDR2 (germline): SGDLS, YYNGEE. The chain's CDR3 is CASSSFHSGTGDYGYTF. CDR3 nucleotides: TGTGCCAGCAGCTCGTTCCACTCCGGGACAGGGGACTATGGCTACACCTTC. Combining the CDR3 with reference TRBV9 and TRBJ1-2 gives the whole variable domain DSGVTQTPKHLITATGQRVTLRCSPRSGDLSVYWYQQSLDQGLQFLIQYYNGEERAKGNILERFSAQQFPDLHSELNLSSLELGDSALYFCASSSFHSGTGDYGYTFGSGTRLTVV.

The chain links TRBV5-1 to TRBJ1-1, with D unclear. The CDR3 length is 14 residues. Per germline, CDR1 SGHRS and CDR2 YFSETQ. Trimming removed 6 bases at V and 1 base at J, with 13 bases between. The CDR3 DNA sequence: TGCGCCAGCAAGCTTCGCACAGAGAACACTGAAGCTTTCTTT. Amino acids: CASKLRTENTEAFF.

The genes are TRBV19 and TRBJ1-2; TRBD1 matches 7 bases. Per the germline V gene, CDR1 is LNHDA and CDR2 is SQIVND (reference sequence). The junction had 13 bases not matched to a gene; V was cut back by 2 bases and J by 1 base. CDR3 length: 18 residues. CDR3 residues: CASSIRETGTDFNYGYTF. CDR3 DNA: TGTGCCAGTAGTATAAGGGAGACAGGGACGGATTTTAACTATGGCTACACCTTC.

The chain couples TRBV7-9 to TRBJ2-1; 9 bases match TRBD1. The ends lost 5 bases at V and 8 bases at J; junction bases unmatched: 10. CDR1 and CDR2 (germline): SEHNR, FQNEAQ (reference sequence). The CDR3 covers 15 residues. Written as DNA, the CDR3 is TGTGCCAGCAGCCCCATCCGGGACAGGGCACATGAGCAGTTCTTC. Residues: CASSPIRDRAHEQFF.

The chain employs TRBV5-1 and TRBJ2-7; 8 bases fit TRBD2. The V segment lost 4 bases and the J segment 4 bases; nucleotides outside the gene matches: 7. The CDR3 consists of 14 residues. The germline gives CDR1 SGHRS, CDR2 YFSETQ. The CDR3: CASSDLGGAYEQYF. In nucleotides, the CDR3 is TGCGCCAGCAGCGACCTCGGGGGGGCGTACGAGCAGTACTTC. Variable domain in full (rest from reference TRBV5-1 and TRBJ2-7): KAGVTQTPRYLIKTRGQQVTLSCSPISGHRSVSWYQQTPGQGLQFLFEYFSETQRNKGNFPGRFSGRQFSNSRSEMNVSTLELGDSALYLCASSDLGGAYEQYFGPGTRLTVT.

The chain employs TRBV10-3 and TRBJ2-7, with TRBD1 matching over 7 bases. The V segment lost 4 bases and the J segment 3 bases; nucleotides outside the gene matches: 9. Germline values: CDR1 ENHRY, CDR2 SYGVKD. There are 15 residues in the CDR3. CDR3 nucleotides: TGTGCCATCAGTGTCGGCGACAGGGCCGTCTACGAGCAGTACTTC. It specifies CAISVGDRAVYEQYF.

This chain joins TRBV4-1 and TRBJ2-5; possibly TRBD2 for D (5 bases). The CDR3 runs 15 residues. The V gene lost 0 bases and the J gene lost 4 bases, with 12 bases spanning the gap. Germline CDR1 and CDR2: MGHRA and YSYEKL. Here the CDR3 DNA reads TGCGCCAGCAGCCAAGATGCGGCTAGCCGAGAGACCCAGTACTTC. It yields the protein CASSQDAASRETQYF.

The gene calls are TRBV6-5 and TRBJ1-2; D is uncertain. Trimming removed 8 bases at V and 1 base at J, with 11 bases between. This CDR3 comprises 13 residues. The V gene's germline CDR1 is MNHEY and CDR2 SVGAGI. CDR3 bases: TGTGCCAGCGCAAAATCCATTAACTATGGCTACACCTTC. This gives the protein CASAKSINYGYTF.

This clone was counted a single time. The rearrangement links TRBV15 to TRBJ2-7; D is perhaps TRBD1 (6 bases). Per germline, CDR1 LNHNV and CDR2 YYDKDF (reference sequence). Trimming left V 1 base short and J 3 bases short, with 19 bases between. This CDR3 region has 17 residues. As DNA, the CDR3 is TGTGCCACCAGCAGAGGTACAGGGACCATGAATTACTACGAGCAGTACTTC. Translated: CATSRGTGTMNYYEQYF.

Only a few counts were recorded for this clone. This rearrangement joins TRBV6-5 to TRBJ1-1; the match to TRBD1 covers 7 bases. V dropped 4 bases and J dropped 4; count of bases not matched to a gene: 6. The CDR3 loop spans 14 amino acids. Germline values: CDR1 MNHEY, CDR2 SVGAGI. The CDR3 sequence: CASSLDRVFTEAFF. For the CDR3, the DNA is TGTGCCAGCAGTTTAGACAGGGTGTTCACTGAAGCTTTCTTT.

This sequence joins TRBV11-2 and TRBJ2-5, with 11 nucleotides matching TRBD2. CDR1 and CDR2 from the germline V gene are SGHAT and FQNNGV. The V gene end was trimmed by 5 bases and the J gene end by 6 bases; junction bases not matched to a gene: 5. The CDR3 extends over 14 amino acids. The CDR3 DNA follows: TGTGCCAGCAGCCTTAGCGGGGGGGCTCAGACCCAGTACTTC. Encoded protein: CASSLSGGAQTQYF.

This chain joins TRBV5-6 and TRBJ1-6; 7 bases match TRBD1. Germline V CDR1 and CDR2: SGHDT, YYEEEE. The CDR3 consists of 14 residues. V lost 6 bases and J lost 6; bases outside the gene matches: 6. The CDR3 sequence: CASNSRDSNSPLHF. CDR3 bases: TGTGCCAGCAACAGCCGGGACAGTAATTCACCCCTCCACTTT.

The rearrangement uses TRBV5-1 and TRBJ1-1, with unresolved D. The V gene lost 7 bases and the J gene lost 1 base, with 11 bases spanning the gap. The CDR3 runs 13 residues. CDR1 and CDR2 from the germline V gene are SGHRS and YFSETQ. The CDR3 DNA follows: TGCGCCAGCGGCGACATATCGAACACTGAAGCTTTCTTT. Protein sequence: CASGDISNTEAFF.

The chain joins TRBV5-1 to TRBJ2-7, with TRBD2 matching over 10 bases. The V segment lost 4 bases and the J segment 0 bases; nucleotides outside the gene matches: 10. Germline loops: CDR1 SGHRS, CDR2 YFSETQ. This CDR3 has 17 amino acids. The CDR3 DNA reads TGCGCCAGCAGCCCCCGTGGAGCGGGGGGGAGCTCCTACGAGCAGTACTTC. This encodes CASSPRGAGGSSYEQYF.

The CDR3 nucleotides are TGTGCCAGCAGTGAAGCTTATGGGTCAACCGGGGAGCTGTTTTTT. Protein product: CASSEAYGSTGELFF. The V call is TRBV6-1, the J call TRBJ2-2; no definite D call. CDR1 is MNHNS, CDR2 SASEGT, per germline. CDR3 length: 15 residues. V was pared by 0 bases and J by 5 bases, with 10 bases between.

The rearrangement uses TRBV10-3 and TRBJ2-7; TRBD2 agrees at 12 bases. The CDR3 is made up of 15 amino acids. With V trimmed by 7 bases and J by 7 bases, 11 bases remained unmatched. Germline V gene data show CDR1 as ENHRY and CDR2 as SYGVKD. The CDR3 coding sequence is TGTGCCATCACCGACACCACTAGCGGGGGGCGGGAGCAGTACTTC. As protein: CAITDTTSGGREQYF.

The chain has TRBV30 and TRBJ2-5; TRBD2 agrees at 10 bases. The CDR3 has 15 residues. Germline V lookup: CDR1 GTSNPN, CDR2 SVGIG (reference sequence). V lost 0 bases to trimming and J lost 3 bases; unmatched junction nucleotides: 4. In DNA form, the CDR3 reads TGTGCCTGGAGTGTAAGCGGGGGGGCCAAAGAGACCCAGTACTTC. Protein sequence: CAWSVSGGAKETQYF.

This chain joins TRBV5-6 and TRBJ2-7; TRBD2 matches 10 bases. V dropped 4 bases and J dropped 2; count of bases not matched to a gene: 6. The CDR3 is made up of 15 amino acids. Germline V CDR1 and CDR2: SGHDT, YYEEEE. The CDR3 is CASSREAGGTYEQYF. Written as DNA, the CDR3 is TGTGCCAGCAGCAGAGAAGCGGGGGGGACCTACGAGCAGTACTTC.